Below, 28 T cell receptor beta chains from the same sample are listed, as sequenced in a study of human T cells and chemical hapten exposure. Indicated time point: patch test 1, 2 weeks after DPC sensitization. Treatment given: therapeutic diphenylcyclopropenone sensitization with weekly scalp DPC. Via MiXCR, TCRdb re-called the RACE reads, giving one row per CDR3 protein. The data contain some 80,000 distinct CDR3 sequences, roughly 10% of them seen just once; the ten biggest clones take up approximately 4%. Source: whole blood, taken in connection with sensitization to the hapten diphenylcyclopropenone (DPC). These receptors were collected from a woman aged 45 to 65 with alopecia areata. Some clones in this sample may be carry-over from other donors' samples.

There are a few counts of this clonotype. The rearrangement links TRBV10-3 to TRBJ2-3, with D perhaps TRBD1 or TRBD2 (5 bases each). The CDR3 covers 13 residues. V was trimmed by 6 bases and J by 4 bases, leaving 11 bases between them. The germline V gene encodes CDR1 ENHRY and CDR2 SYGVKD. The CDR3 bases are TGTGCCATCAGGTTCGGGACCCCAGATACGCAGTATTTT. Translation: CAIRFGTPDTQYF.

This clonotype was detected ten times or more. This chain connects TRBV7-8 to TRBJ1-5; 7 bases are shared with TRBD1. Trimming removed 3 bases from V and 7 bases from J; junction bases left unmatched: 6. The germline CDR1 and CDR2 sequences are SGHVS and FQNEAQ. This CDR3 has 14 residues. CDR3 DNA sequence: TGTGCCAGCAGCTTGAACAGGGGAAGGCAGCCCCAGCATTTT. Its translation is CASSLNRGRQPQHF. The complete variable domain, with remaining parts taken from reference TRBV7-8 and TRBJ1-5, reads GAGVSQSPRYKVAKRGQDVALRCDPISGHVSLFWYQQALGQGPEFLTYFQNEAQLDKSGLPSDRFFAERPEGSVSTLKIQRTQQEDSAVYLCASSLNRGRQPQHFGDGTRLSIL.

In this sample, this clonotype turned up many times. The chain uses TRBV5-1 and TRBJ1-4, with D hard to call. From germline, CDR1 is SGHRS and CDR2 YFSETQ. The V end lost 4 bases, the J end lost 8 bases, and 15 bases lay between the germline ends. This CDR3 is built from 14 residues. The CDR3 nucleotides read TGCGCCAGCAGCCTAGGTTCGAACAAGGAAAAACTGTTTTTT. Translated: CASSLGSNKEKLFF.

Ten or more counts support this clonotype. The chain has TRBV29-1 and TRBJ2-5; possible D gene TRBD2, 6 bases. Germline V CDR1 and CDR2: SQVTM, ANQGSEA. The V end was cut by 7 bases, the J end by 5 bases, with 14 bases between. This CDR3 has 12 residues. This chain's CDR3 is CSERIGGETQYF. CDR3 nucleotide sequence: TGCAGCGAACGCATCGGGGGTGAGACCCAGTACTTC.

This clonotype was recorded at least ten times. The chain couples TRBV5-1 to TRBJ2-2; TRBD1 matches 9 bases. Germline V gene sequence: CDR1 SGHRS, CDR2 YFSETQ. The trim removed 1 base at V and 5 bases at J, leaving 6 bases unmatched. The CDR3 contains 16 residues. The CDR3 nucleotides are TGCGCCAGCAGCTTGACAGGGGGCGCGAGAACCGGGGAGCTGTTTTTT. It is translated as CASSLTGGARTGELFF.

This clonotype was detected ten times or more. The chain has TRBV5-4 and TRBJ1-1; D gene ambiguous. CDR1 is SGHNT, CDR2 YYREEE, per germline (reference sequence). CDR3 size: 15 residues. Trimming shortened V by 3 bases and J by 0 bases, and 12 bases separated the two germline ends. CDR3 sequence: CASSSQRSMNTEAFF. For the CDR3, the DNA is TGTGCCAGCAGCTCCCAAAGGTCCATGAACACTGAAGCTTTCTTT.

This clonotype was seen ten or more times. CDR3 bases: TGTGCCAGCAGCACCGCCGGGACTTCCAGGGGCTACACCTTC. Translated: CASSTAGTSRGYTF. This chain connects TRBV7-9 to TRBJ1-2; D is perhaps TRBD1 (5 bases). V gave up 5 bases and J gave up 8 bases, with 18 bases separating them. Germline loops: CDR1 SEHNR, CDR2 FQNEAQ (reference sequence). The CDR3 is 14 amino acids.

This clonotype was recorded many times. This chain joins TRBV20-1 and TRBJ1-6; TRBD1 aligns across 9 bases. The V and J ends lost 5 bases and 7 bases, in that order; junction bases with no gene match: 3. The CDR3 extends over 13 amino acids. Germline V gene lookup returns CDR1 DFQATT and CDR2 SNEGSKA (reference sequence). The CDR3, as DNA: TGCAGTGCTCCCGGGACAGGGAATTCACCCCTCCACTTT. The encoded protein is CSAPGTGNSPLHF.

The chain links TRBV5-1 to TRBJ2-3; no clear D. V shed 0 bases and J shed 4 bases, with 9 bases lying between them. The CDR3 runs to 14 residues. Germline loops: CDR1 SGHRS, CDR2 YFSETQ. CDR3 residues: CASSLVTSPDTQYF. Written as DNA, the CDR3 is TGCGCCAGCAGCTTGGTGACTTCCCCAGATACGCAGTATTTT.

At least ten counts were recorded for this clonotype. The chain uses TRBV12-5 and TRBJ1-1; weak D call: TRBD1 (5 bases). V was trimmed by 0 bases and J by 5 bases, leaving 31 bases between them. The V gene's germline CDR1 is LGHNT and CDR2 FRNRAP. The CDR3 length is 21 residues. CDR3 region: CASGLVRPDLTSGLRGTEAFF. The CDR3 bases are TGTGCTAGTGGTTTGGTTCGTCCCGACCTTACCTCGGGCCTCCGGGGGACTGAAGCTTTCTTT. The whole variable domain, remainder taken from reference TRBV12-5 and TRBJ1-1, is DARVTQTPRHKVTEMGQEVTMRCQPILGHNTVFWYRQTMMQGLELLAYFRNRAPLDDSGMPKDRFSAEMPDATLATLKIQPSEPRDSAVYFCASGLVRPDLTSGLRGTEAFFGQGTRLTVV.

The chain links TRBV29-1 to TRBJ1-5, with a tentative D call TRBD1 (5 bases). The CDR3 has 14 amino acids. V was clipped by 4 bases and J by 2 bases, with 12 bases between them. Germline CDR1 reads SQVTM; CDR2 reads ANQGSEA. The CDR3 protein is CSVVLGTRNQPQHF. DNA for the CDR3: TGCAGCGTTGTTTTGGGGACGCGCAATCAGCCCCAGCATTTT.

This clonotype was picked up many times. The chain is built from TRBV15 and TRBJ2-1; TRBD1 matches 7 bases. CDR3 length: 17 residues. V lost 1 base, J lost 0 bases, and 6 bases stayed unmatched. Germline CDR1 is LNHNV and CDR2 is YYDKDF (reference sequence). CDR3: CATSRGDSWSSYNEQFF. The DNA of the CDR3 is TGTGCCACCAGCAGAGGGGACAGTTGGAGCTCCTACAATGAGCAGTTCTTC.

This clonotype was detected many times. CDR3 sequence: CASSYVGTAQETQYF. CDR3 sequence (DNA): TGTGCCAGCAGTTACGTCGGGACAGCTCAAGAGACCCAGTACTTC. V usage is TRBV6-5 and J usage is TRBJ2-5; 7 bases are a match to TRBD1. The CDR3 covers 15 residues. The V gene's germline CDR1 is MNHEY and CDR2 SVGAGI. The ends lost 2 bases at V and 2 bases at J; junction bases unmatched: 5.

This clonotype was detected ten times or more. The rearrangement joins TRBV12-3 or TRBV12-4 to TRBJ1-2; a weak D match, TRBD1 (5 bases). CDR3 length: 14 residues. V lost 1 base, J lost 3 bases, and 9 bases lay in between. The CDR3: CASSLDQGYYGYTF. CDR3 bases: TGTGCCAGCAGTTTAGATCAGGGATACTATGGCTACACCTTC.

This chain joins TRBV3-1 and TRBJ2-3; TRBD2 aligns across 7 bases. The CDR3 length is 17 residues. The J segment lost 0 bases and the V segment lost 0 bases, leaving 6 bases of the junction unmatched. Germline V gives CDR1 LGHDT, CDR2 YNNKEL (reference sequence). The CDR3 DNA sequence: TGTGCCAGCAGCCAAGAACTCTACGGGGGGAGCACAGATACGCAGTATTTT. Its translation: CASSQELYGGSTDTQYF.

This clonotype was recorded many times. The chain links TRBV7-8 to TRBJ1-5; 8 positions match TRBD1. Germline V gene lookup returns CDR1 SGHVS and CDR2 FQNEAQ. CDR3 length: 15 amino acids. After removal of 1 base from V and 3 bases from J, the junction contained 2 bases not matched to a gene. The DNA for the CDR3 is TGTGCCAGCAGCTTAGGGACAGGGTACAATCAGCCCCAGCATTTT. Its protein is CASSLGTGYNQPQHF.

The V gene is TRBV21-1, the J gene TRBJ1-3; TRBD1, as called in the table, went unchecked against the DNA. TRBV21-1 is a listed pseudogene. The CDR3 extends over 15 amino acids. CDR3 nucleotide sequence: TGTGCCAGTACACAGGGAGCCGGCTTGGGAAACACCATATATTTT. It encodes CASTQGAGLGNTIYF.

This clonotype was detected a few times. The J gene is TRBJ2-7, the V gene TRBV10-2; D is undetermined. The V and J ends lost 3 bases and 0 bases respectively, with 6 bases between them. Per the germline V gene, CDR1 is WSHSY and CDR2 is SAAADI. The CDR3 is 13 amino acids. The DNA of the CDR3 is TGCGCCAGCAGTGAAGGGTCCTCCTACGAGCAGTACTTC. Translating it yields CASSEGSSYEQYF.

This clonotype has at least ten counts. The chain joins TRBV7-9 to TRBJ1-1; no firm D call. In germline, CDR1 is SEHNR, CDR2 FQNEAQ (reference sequence). This CDR3 is 15 amino acids long. The V gene lost 1 base and the J gene lost 10 bases, with 19 bases spanning the gap. DNA for the CDR3: TGTGCCAGCAGCTTAGGTCCCCTGCTGCGGGAGGGAGCTTTCTTT. Amino acids: CASSLGPLLREGAFF.

This clonotype was found many times. Compared with germline, one end of the junction differs, possibly owing to a read error. V is TRBV11-2 and J is TRBJ1-1; TRBD1 matches at 7 bases. CDR3 length equals 14 residues. Germline V gives CDR1 SGHAT, CDR2 FQNNGV. In DNA, the CDR3 is TGTGCCATCAGCTTCAGGGGGGGGAGCCCGGAAGCTTTCTTT. Translated: CAISFRGGSPEAFF.

J is TRBJ2-6 and V is TRBV12-3 or TRBV12-4; TRBD1 matches 12 bases. Losses at the gene ends were 6 bases for V and 4 bases for J; bases not matched to a gene: 10. The CDR3 totals 18 residues. The CDR3 here is CASSPGTGGALGANVLTF. CDR3 sequence (DNA): TGTGCCAGCAGCCCAGGGACAGGGGGCGCCCTGGGGGCCAACGTCCTGACTTTC.

This clonotype was detected only a few times. The genes are TRBV10-3 and TRBJ2-7, with D possibly TRBD1 on 5 matching bases. The V end was cut by 3 bases, the J end by 1 base, with 10 bases between. This CDR3 is built from 14 residues. CDR1 and CDR2 (germline): ENHRY, SYGVKD. CDR3: CAISDVGASYEQYF. CDR3 sequence (DNA): TGTGCCATCAGTGACGTAGGGGCGTCCTACGAGCAGTACTTC.

This clonotype was counted many times. CDR3 in DNA: TGTGCCAGCAGCCCATTAACTCCCTCCCCCTGGAACACCGGGGAGCTGTTTTTT. Translation gives CASSPLTPSPWNTGELFF. The rearrangement uses TRBV7-9 and TRBJ2-2; no clear D. V was clipped by 5 bases and J by 1 base, with 20 bases between them. The CDR3 consists of 18 residues. Germline V gene lookup returns CDR1 SEHNR and CDR2 FQNEAQ (reference sequence).

This clonotype was found many times. This rearrangement joins TRBV6-4 to TRBJ2-3, with a weak D call TRBD1 (6 bases). Germline V gene sequence: CDR1 MRHNA, CDR2 SNTAGT. This CDR3 is built from 14 residues. The V gene lost 3 bases and the J gene lost 3 bases, with 10 bases spanning the gap. CDR3 nucleotides: TGTGCCAGCAGTGAAAACAGGGAAACAGATACGCAGTATTTT. Translation gives CASSENRETDTQYF.

This clonotype has more than one count but fewer than ten. This chain joins TRBV9 and TRBJ2-1, with TRBD2 identical over 11 bases. The V and J ends lost 2 bases and 7 bases, in that order; junction bases with no gene match: 5. Germline loops: CDR1 SGDLS, CDR2 YYNGEE. The CDR3 runs 15 residues. The CDR3 is CASSVRLAGRNEQFF. Written as DNA, the CDR3 is TGTGCCAGCAGCGTCCGACTAGCGGGAAGGAATGAGCAGTTCTTC.

This clonotype was picked up a small number of times. The chain uses TRBV6-1 and TRBJ1-2; D is perhaps TRBD1 (5 bases). Trimming took off 4 bases at V and 4 bases at J, with 13 bases between the two ends. Germline V gene data show CDR1 as MNHNS and CDR2 as SASEGT. The CDR3 length is 14 residues. CDR3 bases: TGTGCCAGCAGTGCGAGGGGAGCGAGCTATGGCTACACCTTC. It yields the protein CASSARGASYGYTF.

Only a few counts were recorded for this clonotype. The chain uses TRBV29-1 and TRBJ1-1; D is ambiguous. Germline V gene lookup returns CDR1 SQVTM and CDR2 ANQGSEA. CDR3 length: 14 residues. The V end lost 1 base, the J end lost 0 bases, and 9 bases lay between the germline ends. The CDR3 DNA reads as TGCAGCGTTGAAGCGGGGAGATTGAACACTGAAGCTTTCTTT. This translates into CSVEAGRLNTEAFF.

This clonotype has only a few counts. The rearrangement joins TRBV7-8 to TRBJ2-7, with 8 bases that match TRBD1. The CDR3 is 15 residues long. Losses at the gene ends were 6 bases for V and 4 bases for J; bases not matched to a gene: 11. In germline, CDR1 is SGHVS, CDR2 FQNEAQ. This chain's CDR3 is CASSGQGGPNYEQYF. The CDR3 DNA is TGTGCCAGCAGTGGACAGGGAGGACCTAATTACGAGCAGTACTTC.